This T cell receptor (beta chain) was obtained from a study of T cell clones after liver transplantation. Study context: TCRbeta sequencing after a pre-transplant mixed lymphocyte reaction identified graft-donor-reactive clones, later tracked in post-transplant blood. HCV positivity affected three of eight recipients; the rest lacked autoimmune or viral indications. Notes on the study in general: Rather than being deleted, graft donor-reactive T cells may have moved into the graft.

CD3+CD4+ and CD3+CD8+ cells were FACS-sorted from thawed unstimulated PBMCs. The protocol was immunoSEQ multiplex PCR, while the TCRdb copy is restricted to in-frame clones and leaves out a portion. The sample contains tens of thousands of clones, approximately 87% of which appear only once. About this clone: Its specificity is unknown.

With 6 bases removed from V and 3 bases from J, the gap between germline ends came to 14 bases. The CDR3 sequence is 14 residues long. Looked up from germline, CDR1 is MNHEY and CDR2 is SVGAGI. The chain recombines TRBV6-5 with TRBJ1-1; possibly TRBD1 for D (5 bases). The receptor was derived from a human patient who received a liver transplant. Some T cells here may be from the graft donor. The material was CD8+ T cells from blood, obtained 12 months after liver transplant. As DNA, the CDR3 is TGTGCCAGCAGCCTTGGGGGGGATTACACTGAAGCTTTCTTT. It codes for CASSLGGDYTEAFF.